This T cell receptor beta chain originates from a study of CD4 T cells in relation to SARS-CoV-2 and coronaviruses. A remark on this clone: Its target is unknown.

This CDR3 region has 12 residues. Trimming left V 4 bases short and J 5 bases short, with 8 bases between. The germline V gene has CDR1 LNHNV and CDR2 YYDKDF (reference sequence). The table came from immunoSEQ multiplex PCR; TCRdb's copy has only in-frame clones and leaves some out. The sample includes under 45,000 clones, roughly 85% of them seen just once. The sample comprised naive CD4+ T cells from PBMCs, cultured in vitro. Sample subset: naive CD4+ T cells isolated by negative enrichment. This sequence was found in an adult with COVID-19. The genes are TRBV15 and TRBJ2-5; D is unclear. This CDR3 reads CATSNLMETQYF. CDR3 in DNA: TGTGCCACCAGCAACTTGATGGAGACCCAGTACTTC.